This TCR beta chain was captured in a study of somatic mutations in cytotoxic T cells in rheumatoid arthritis. Study summary: Some V beta antibody-stained T-cell populations were flow-sorted at nearly 100% purity, including V beta1+ cells sequenced for TCRB.

Sequencing used immunoSEQ multiplex PCR; TCRdb keeps in-frame clones, though not all of them. The sample gives 20,000 to 25,000 clones, approximately 80% of which show up once; 3.5% to 4.5% is in the top ten. The TCR comes from an adult with rheumatoid arthritis. Material: CD8+ T cells sorted from blood.

The CDR3: CASSEFSLYGQSDYGYTF. DNA for the CDR3: TGTGCCAGCAGTGAATTTTCCCTCTACGGGCAGTCGGACTATGGCTACACCTTC. The chain combines TRBV6-1 with TRBJ1-2, with no clear D. CDR1 is MNHNS and CDR2 is SASEGT in the germline V gene. This CDR3 spans 18 amino acids. V was trimmed by 2 bases and J by 3 bases, leaving 22 bases between them.